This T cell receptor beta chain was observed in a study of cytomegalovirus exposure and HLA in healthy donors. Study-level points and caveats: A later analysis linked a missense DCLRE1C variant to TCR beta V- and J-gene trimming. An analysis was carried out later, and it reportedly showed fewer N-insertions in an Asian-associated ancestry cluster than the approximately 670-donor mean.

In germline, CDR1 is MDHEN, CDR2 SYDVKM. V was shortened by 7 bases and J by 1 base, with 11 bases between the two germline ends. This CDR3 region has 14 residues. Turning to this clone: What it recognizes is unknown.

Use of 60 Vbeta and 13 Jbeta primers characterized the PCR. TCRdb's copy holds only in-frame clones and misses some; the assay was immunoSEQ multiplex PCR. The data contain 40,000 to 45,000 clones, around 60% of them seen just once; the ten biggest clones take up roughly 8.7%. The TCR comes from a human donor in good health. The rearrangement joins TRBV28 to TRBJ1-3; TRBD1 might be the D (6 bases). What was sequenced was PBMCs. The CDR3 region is CASTKGGSGNTIYF. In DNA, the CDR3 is TGTGCCAGCACCAAAGGGGGATCTGGAAACACCATATATTTT.